These 5 T cell receptor beta chains came from one sample sequenced in a study of cytomegalovirus exposure and HLA in healthy donors. PCR employed 60 Vbeta and 13 Jbeta primers. Assay used: immunoSEQ multiplex PCR; TCRdb lists only in-frame clones, some missing. The sample lists about 100,000 clones, under 80% occurring once. What was sequenced was PBMCs. The receptors come from a woman between 18 and 30 years old in good health and CMV-seropositive.

This chain uses TRBV2 with TRBJ2-5, with a weak D call TRBD2 (5 bases). Between the trimmed V and J ends, which lost 5 bases and 2 bases, there was a span of 18 bases. This CDR3 is built from 16 residues. The germline CDR1 and CDR2 sequences are SNHLY and FYNNEI. CDR3 sequence: CASSKGLPTPQETQYF. The CDR3 DNA reads TGTGCCAGCAGTAAAGGACTCCCTACCCCACAAGAGACCCAGTACTTC.

This sequence joins TRBV27 and TRBJ2-7; 10 nucleotides line up with TRBD2. Germline lookup yields CDR1 MNHEY and CDR2 SMNVEV (reference sequence). The CDR3 is 15 residues long. V shed 5 bases, J shed 0 bases, and the junction held 4 bases outside the gene matches. CDR3 DNA sequence: TGTGCCAGCAGTCAACGGACTAGCGGCTCCTACGAGCAGTACTTC. This encodes CASSQRTSGSYEQYF.

In its sample, this clone was seen a few times. The chain has TRBV19 and TRBJ2-5, with 8 bases fitting TRBD1. With 7 bases clipped from V and 2 bases from J, the junction kept 3 bases outside the gene matches. Germline V gives CDR1 LNHDA, CDR2 SQIVND (reference sequence). This CDR3 spans 13 amino acids. CDR3 nucleotide sequence: TGTGCCAGTATGGACAGGGCACAAGAGACCCAGTACTTC. Encoded protein: CASMDRAQETQYF.

V is TRBV15 and J is TRBJ2-7; the match to TRBD2 covers 8 bases. The CDR3 loop spans 16 amino acids. The J segment lost 3 bases and the V segment lost 3 bases, leaving 10 bases of the junction unmatched. Per germline, CDR1 LNHNV and CDR2 YYDKDF (reference sequence). Here the CDR3 DNA reads TGTGCCACCAGCAGTTACGCCGGGGGGGGGCTCTACGAGCAGTACTTC. Protein: CATSSYAGGGLYEQYF.

This clone appeared a single time. The chain employs TRBV10-3 and TRBJ2-2; D may be TRBD2 (6 bases). The CDR3 runs to 14 residues. Between the trimmed V and J ends, which lost 6 bases and 3 bases, there was a span of 11 bases. Germline CDR1 and CDR2: ENHRY and SYGVKD. CDR3 amino acids: CAISWDSDTGELFF. CDR3 nucleotide sequence: TGTGCCATCAGCTGGGACTCAGACACCGGGGAGCTGTTTTTT.